These 18 T cell receptor beta chains came from one sample sequenced in a study of T cell repertoires in cytomegalovirus infection. TCRdb recomputed calls from the reads with MiXCR, one row per CDR3 protein. This sample carries approximately 910,000 distinct CDR3 sequences, roughly 30% of them seen once, and the ten largest clones take more than 12%. Antigens for these TCRs are unknown. The source material was cultured CD8+ T cells from PBMCs, sampled from culture after CMV antigen stimulation. These receptors all come from a human donor in good health (CMV status not recorded). Some clones in this sample may be carry-over from other donors' samples.

This clonotype was counted a few times. The chain joins TRBV14 to TRBJ1-3, with D possibly being TRBD1 (5 bases). Trimming took 3 bases from V and 4 from J, leaving 10 bases between them. Looked up from germline, CDR1 is SGHDN and CDR2 is FVKESK. There are 14 residues in the CDR3. CDR3 amino acids: CASSHRDFGNTIYF. CDR3 nucleotides: TGTGCCAGCAGCCACCGGGACTTCGGAAACACCATATATTTT.

The J gene is TRBJ1-3, the V gene TRBV7-6; D is unclear. The length of the CDR3 is 17 residues. Per germline, CDR1 SGHVS and CDR2 FNYEAQ. Trimming left V 1 base short and J 4 bases short, with 17 bases between. CDR3 loop: CASSLDFPTPRGNTIYF. CDR3 in DNA: TGTGCCAGCAGCTTAGACTTTCCGACACCTAGGGGAAACACCATATATTTT. Supplemented by reference TRBV7-6 and TRBJ1-3, the full variable domain reads GAGVSQSPRYKVTKRGQDVALRCDPISGHVSLYWYRQALGQGPEFLTYFNYEAQQDKSGLPNDRFSAERPEGSISTLTIQRTEQRDSAMYRCASSLDFPTPRGNTIYFGEGSWLTVV.

The rearrangement links TRBV20-1 to TRBJ2-5; 10 positions agree with TRBD2. In germline, CDR1 is DFQATT, CDR2 SNEGSKA (reference sequence). The CDR3 has 13 amino acids. V was clipped by 6 bases and J by 5 bases; unmatched bases: 6. CDR3 in DNA: TGCAGTGCCAGCGGGGGGGTAATGGAGACCCAGTACTTC. This codes for CSASGGVMETQYF.

On this clonotype: A much larger clone differs by one base, so this may be a read error. The chain uses TRBV7-2 and TRBJ2-3; D possibly matches TRBD1 or TRBD2 (5 bases each). The germline V and J ends were trimmed by 5 bases and 2 bases, with 11 bases remaining between them. Germline V CDR1 and CDR2: SGHTA, FQGNSA. The CDR3 sequence is 14 residues long. Here the CDR3 reads CASSSLGTTDTQYF. In DNA, the CDR3 is TGTGCCAGCAGCAGTTTGGGGACCACAGATACGCAGTATTTT. The full variable domain, with the rest looked up from reference TRBV7-2 and TRBJ2-3, is GAGVSQSPSNKVTEKGKDVELRCDPISGHTALYWYRQSLGQGLEFLIYFQGNSAPDKSGLPSDRFSAERTGGSVSTLTIQRTQQEDSAVYLCASSSLGTTDTQYFGPGTRLTVL.

The V call is TRBV7-2, the J call TRBJ1-2; D is undetermined. Germline V lookup: CDR1 SGHTA, CDR2 FQGNSA. The CDR3 contains 14 residues. V lost 0 bases, J lost 3 bases, and 8 bases lay in between. CDR3 in DNA: TGTGCCAGCAGCTTAGCGCGAAACTACTATGGCTACACCTTC. Translation gives CASSLARNYYGYTF.

This clonotype came up a few times. This chain connects TRBV6-5 to TRBJ2-1; possible D gene TRBD2, 6 bases. The CDR3 covers 13 residues. The V gene's germline CDR1 is MNHEY and CDR2 SVGAGI. V lost 2 bases and J lost 6, with 8 bases in between. The CDR3, as DNA: TGTGCCAGCAGTTACGGGGGGTCCAATGAGCAGTTCTTC. This sequence encodes CASSYGGSNEQFF.

This rearrangement joins TRBV5-4 to TRBJ1-1; 7 nucleotides line up with TRBD1. The CDR3 has 15 amino acids. Germline-derived CDR1 and CDR2 are SGHNT and YYREEE (reference sequence). With V trimmed by 1 base and J by 7 bases, 10 bases remained unmatched. The CDR3 DNA sequence: TGTGCCAGCAGCTTGACTCGTGACAGGGCGATTGAAGCTTTCTTT. Its translation is CASSLTRDRAIEAFF.

This clonotype was found a few times. The CDR3 DNA is TGTGCCAGCAGCGTAACGCACGAGCAGTACGTC. Its protein is CASSVTHEQYV. The V and J genes are TRBV7-8 and TRBJ2-7; D gene uncertain. This CDR3 has 11 amino acids. The V end lost 5 bases, the J end lost 5 bases, and 7 bases lay between the germline ends. Germline CDR1 SGHVS, CDR2 FQNEAQ.

This clonotype showed up just once. The chain is built from TRBV12-5 and TRBJ1-2, with a possible D match to TRBD1 (5 bases). The V gene lost 1 base and the J gene lost 8 bases, with 14 bases spanning the gap. Germline V gene data show CDR1 as LGHNT and CDR2 as FRNRAP. The CDR3 covers 14 residues. The CDR3 sequence: CASGLAGGLGGYTF. In nucleotides, the CDR3 is TGTGCTAGTGGTTTGGCCGGGGGACTCGGCGGCTACACCTTC.

In its sample, this clonotype was seen many times. The V gene is TRBV6-5, the J gene TRBJ2-3; 11 bases match TRBD2. The CDR3 totals 14 residues. Germline assignment: CDR1 MNHEY and CDR2 SVGAGI. The V segment lost 6 bases and the J segment 6 bases; nucleotides outside the gene matches: 5. The CDR3 DNA reads as TGTGCCAGCAGCTTAGCGGGGGGGCGGGATACGCAGTATTTT. It yields the protein CASSLAGGRDTQYF.

The genes are TRBV7-9 and TRBJ2-1; tentatively, D is TRBD1 (5 bases). V shed 3 bases and J shed 5 bases, with 11 bases lying between them. The germline V gene has CDR1 SEHNR and CDR2 FQNEAQ (reference sequence). The CDR3 has 14 amino acids. The CDR3 DNA sequence: TGTGCCAGCAGCTTCCAGGGTAGGGACAATGAGCAGTTCTTC. Amino acid sequence: CASSFQGRDNEQFF.

This chain links TRBV11-1 with TRBJ1-2; no clear D gene. The germline V and J ends were trimmed by 6 bases and 8 bases, with 19 bases remaining between them. There are 14 residues in the CDR3. The germline gives CDR1 SGHAT, CDR2 FQDESV (reference sequence). CDR3 sequence reads: CASRPPGGAAGYTF. CDR3 coding DNA: TGTGCCAGCAGACCGCCGGGAGGCGCCGCCGGCTACACCTTC.

CDR3 bases: TGCGCCAGCAGCTCCCAGGGTAGCACCCCTTACGGTGAGCAGTTCTTC. It encodes CASSSQGSTPYGEQFF. This rearrangement joins TRBV4-1 to TRBJ2-1; D may be TRBD1 (5 bases). Germline CDR1 and CDR2: MGHRA and YSYEKL. The CDR3 is 16 amino acids. With 5 bases removed from V and 9 bases from J, the gap between germline ends came to 23 bases.

The rearrangement links TRBV15 to TRBJ1-6; tentative D call: TRBD1 (5 bases). The V end lost 0 bases, the J end lost 5 bases, and 14 bases lay between the germline ends. CDR1 and CDR2 from the germline V gene are LNHNV and YYDKDF (reference sequence). The CDR3 is 17 residues long. Written as DNA, the CDR3 is TGTGCCACCAGCAGAGATGGGGTGGGGGTTGATAATTCACCCCTCCACTTT. Translated, it gives CATSRDGVGVDNSPLHF.

This clonotype was seen more than once but under ten times. The chain is built from TRBV7-3 and TRBJ2-1; maybe TRBD1 (5 bases). Per germline, CDR1 SGHTA and CDR2 FQGTGA. V lost 2 bases and J lost 0, with 8 bases in between. This CDR3 region has 15 residues. The CDR3 nucleotides read TGTGCCAGCAGCTTACAGGGCCTCTCCTACAATGAGCAGTTCTTC. Amino acids: CASSLQGLSYNEQFF.

This clonotype was observed a few times. The chain links TRBV12-3 or TRBV12-4 to TRBJ2-5, with 8 bases lining up with TRBD2. This CDR3 comprises 15 residues. V lost 7 bases, J lost 4 bases, and 11 bases stayed unmatched. This CDR3 reads CASTIGLAGRETQYF. CDR3 DNA: TGTGCCAGCACCATAGGACTAGCAGGTCGAGAGACCCAGTACTTC.

On this clonotype itself: The junction differs from germline at one of its ends, possibly a read error. The chain has TRBV7-2 and TRBJ2-5; the match to TRBD2 covers 12 bases. The CDR3 length is 15 residues. Germline CDR1 is SGHTA and CDR2 is FQGNSA. The CDR3 nucleotides are TGTGCCAACAGCCTCCGGACTAGCGGGGAAGAGACCCAGTACTTC. Residues: CANSLRTSGEETQYF.

Only a few counts were recorded for this clonotype. V usage is TRBV7-9 and J usage is TRBJ1-2; D is uncertain. This CDR3 has 14 amino acids. V lost 5 bases and J 8 bases, leaving 18 bases between the germline ends. Looked up from germline, CDR1 is SEHNR and CDR2 is FQNEAQ (reference sequence). DNA of the CDR3: TGTGCCAGCAGCCCCCCGCGGGATGATTTAGGCTACACCTTC. Its protein is CASSPPRDDLGYTF.